Listed below are T cell receptor beta chains from one sample, sequenced in a study of cytomegalovirus exposure and HLA in healthy donors. Assay used: immunoSEQ multiplex PCR; TCRdb lists only in-frame clones, some missing. The ten most abundant clones cover roughly 25% of a sample with about 51,000 clones. Source material: PBMCs. The receptors derive from a man between 35 and 55 years old in good health and CMV-seropositive. Each CDR3 is given with its conserved first and last residue. D genes are given only for firm matches.

d_gene: .
v_gene: TRBV9
j_gene: TRBJ2-5
CDR3nt: TGTGCCAGCAGCGGTGGGACAAAAGAGACCCAGTACTTC
CDR3aa: CASSGGTKETQYF

d_gene: .
v_gene: TRBV7-6
j_gene: TRBJ2-5
CDR3nt: TGTGCCAGCAGCTTTATAGAGACCCAGTACTTC
CDR3aa: CASSFIETQYF

d_gene: .
v_gene: TRBV7-2
j_gene: TRBJ2-3
CDR3nt: TGTGCCAGCAGCTTAGTGGTAGCCCCCACCACAGATACGCAGTATTTT
CDR3aa: CASSLVVAPTTDTQYF

d_gene: TRBD1
v_gene: TRBV5-6
j_gene: TRBJ2-5
CDR3nt: TGTGCCAGCAGCTTTACAGGGGGCTGGACCCAGTACTTC
CDR3aa: CASSFTGGWTQYF

d_gene: TRBD1
v_gene: TRBV18
j_gene: TRBJ2-7
CDR3nt: TGTGCCAGCTCACCCTCGGGACAGGGGTCCGCCGAGCAGTACTTC
CDR3aa: CASSPSGQGSAEQYF

d_gene: TRBD2
v_gene: TRBV4-2
j_gene: TRBJ2-1
CDR3nt: TGTGCCAGCAGCAAAGCATCTACTAGCGGGACCAATGAGCAGTTCTTC
CDR3aa: CASSKASTSGTNEQFF

d_gene: TRBD2
v_gene: TRBV28
j_gene: TRBJ2-3
CDR3nt: TGTGCCAGCAGTTTTGATAGCGGGGGGATGACAGATACGCAGTATTTT
CDR3aa: CASSFDSGGMTDTQYF

d_gene: .
v_gene: TRBV9
j_gene: TRBJ2-5
CDR3nt: TGTGCCAGCCACGGGGTAGCAGAAGAGACCCAGTACTTC
CDR3aa: CASHGVAEETQYF

d_gene: .
v_gene: TRBV7-9
j_gene: TRBJ2-3
CDR3nt: TGTGCCAGCAGCTCGCGCGGTGGGACAGATACGCAGTATTTT
CDR3aa: CASSSRGGTDTQYF

d_gene: TRBD2
v_gene: TRBV9
j_gene: TRBJ2-7
CDR3nt: TGTGCCAGCAGCGCCGTAGCGGGGGGCGGCTCCTACGAGCAGTACTTC
CDR3aa: CASSAVAGGGSYEQYF